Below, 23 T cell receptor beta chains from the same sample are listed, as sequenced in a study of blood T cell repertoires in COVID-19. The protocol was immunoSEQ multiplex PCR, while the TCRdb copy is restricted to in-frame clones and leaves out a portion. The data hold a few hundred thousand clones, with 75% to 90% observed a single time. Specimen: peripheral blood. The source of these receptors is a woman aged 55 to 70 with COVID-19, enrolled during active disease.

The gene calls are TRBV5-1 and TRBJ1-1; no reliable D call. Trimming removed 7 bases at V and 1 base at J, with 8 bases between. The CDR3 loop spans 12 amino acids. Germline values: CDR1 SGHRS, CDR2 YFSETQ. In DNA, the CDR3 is TGCGCCAGCCGGGTCTCGAACACTGAAGCTTTCTTT. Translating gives CASRVSNTEAFF.

CDR3 bases: TGTGCCAGCAGCCAAGAGGGGGGAGATACGCAGTATTTT. The encoded protein is CASSQEGGDTQYF. V is TRBV4-2 and J is TRBJ2-3, with D possibly being TRBD2 (6 bases). The germline V and J ends were trimmed by 0 bases and 5 bases, with 6 bases remaining between them. CDR1 and CDR2 from the germline V gene are LGHNA and YNFKEQ. There are 13 residues in the CDR3.

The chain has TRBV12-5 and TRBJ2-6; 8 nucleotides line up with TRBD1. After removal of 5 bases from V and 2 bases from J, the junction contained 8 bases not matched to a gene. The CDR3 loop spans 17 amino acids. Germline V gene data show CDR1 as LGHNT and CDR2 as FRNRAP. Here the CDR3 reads CASGLYYRGAGANVLTF. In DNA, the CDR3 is TGTGCTAGTGGTCTATATTACAGGGGGGCTGGGGCCAACGTCCTGACTTTC.

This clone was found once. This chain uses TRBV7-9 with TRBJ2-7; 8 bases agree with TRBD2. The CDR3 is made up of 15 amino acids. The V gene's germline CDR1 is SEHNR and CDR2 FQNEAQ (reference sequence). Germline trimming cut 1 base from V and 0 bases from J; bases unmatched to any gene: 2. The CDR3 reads CASSLVAGSSYEQYF. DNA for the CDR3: TGTGCCAGCAGCTTAGTAGCGGGGAGCTCCTACGAGCAGTACTTC.

The chain's CDR3 is CASSSPSGELFF. CDR3 nucleotide sequence: TGTGCCAGCAGTTCTCCCAGCGGGGAGCTGTTTTTT. The rearrangement joins TRBV6-5 to TRBJ2-2; D unresolved. Germline values: CDR1 MNHEY, CDR2 SVGAGI. This CDR3 comprises 12 residues. V lost 4 bases, J lost 7 bases, and 7 bases lay in between.

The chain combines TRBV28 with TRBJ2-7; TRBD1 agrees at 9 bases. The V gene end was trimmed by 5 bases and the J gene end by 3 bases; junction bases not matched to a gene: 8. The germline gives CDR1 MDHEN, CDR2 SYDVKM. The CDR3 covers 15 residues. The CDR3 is CASSPGTGFYYEQYF. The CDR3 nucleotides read TGTGCCAGCAGTCCGGGGACAGGGTTTTACTACGAGCAGTACTTC.

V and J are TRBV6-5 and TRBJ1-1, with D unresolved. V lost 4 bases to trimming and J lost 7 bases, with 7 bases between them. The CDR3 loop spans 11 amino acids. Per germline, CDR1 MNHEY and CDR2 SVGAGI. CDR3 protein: CASSFRGEAFF. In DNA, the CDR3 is TGTGCCAGCAGTTTTCGAGGTGAAGCTTTCTTT.

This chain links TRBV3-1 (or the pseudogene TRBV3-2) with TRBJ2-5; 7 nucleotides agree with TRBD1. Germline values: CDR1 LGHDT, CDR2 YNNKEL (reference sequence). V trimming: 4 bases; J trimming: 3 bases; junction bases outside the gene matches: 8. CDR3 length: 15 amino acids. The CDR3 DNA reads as TGTGCCAGCAGCCCCCCGGGACAGACGGAAGAGACCCAGTACTTC. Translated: CASSPPGQTEETQYF.

Written as DNA, the CDR3 is TGTGCCAGTACAGTGTATAATTCACCCCTCCACTTT. Residues: CASTVYNSPLHF. This chain links TRBV2 with TRBJ1-6; the D is unclear. Germline V lookup: CDR1 SNHLY, CDR2 FYNNEI. The CDR3 length is 12 residues. The V end lost 9 bases, the J end lost 4 bases, and 7 bases lay between the germline ends.

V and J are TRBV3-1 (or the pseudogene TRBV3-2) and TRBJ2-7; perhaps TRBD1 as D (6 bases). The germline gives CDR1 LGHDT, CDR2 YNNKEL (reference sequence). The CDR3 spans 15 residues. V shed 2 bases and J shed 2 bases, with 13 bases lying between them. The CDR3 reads CASSQYRDKAYEQYF. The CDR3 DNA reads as TGTGCCAGCAGCCAATACCGGGACAAGGCCTACGAGCAGTACTTC.

The CDR3 loop reads CASSFLPGTGDYEQYF. The CDR3 DNA sequence: TGTGCCAGCAGCTTTCTTCCCGGGACAGGGGACTACGAGCAGTACTTC. This rearrangement joins TRBV3-1 (or the pseudogene TRBV3-2) to TRBJ2-7; 10 bases fit TRBD1. CDR1 is LGHDT and CDR2 is YNNKEL in the germline V gene (reference sequence). The CDR3 totals 16 residues. The junction had 10 bases not matched to a gene; V was cut back by 5 bases and J by 3 bases.

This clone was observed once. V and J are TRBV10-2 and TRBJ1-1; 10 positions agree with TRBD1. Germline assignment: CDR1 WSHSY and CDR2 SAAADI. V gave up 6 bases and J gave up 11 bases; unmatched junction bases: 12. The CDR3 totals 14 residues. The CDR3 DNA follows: TGCGCCAGCAGGGCACCCGACAGGGGGCTTGAGGCTTTCTTT. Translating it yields CASRAPDRGLEAFF.

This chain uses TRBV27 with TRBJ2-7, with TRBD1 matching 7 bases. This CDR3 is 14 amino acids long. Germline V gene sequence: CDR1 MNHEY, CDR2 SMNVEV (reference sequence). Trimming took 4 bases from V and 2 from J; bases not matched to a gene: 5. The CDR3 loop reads CASSSTGSAYEQYF. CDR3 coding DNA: TGTGCCAGCAGTTCGACAGGGAGCGCCTACGAGCAGTACTTC.

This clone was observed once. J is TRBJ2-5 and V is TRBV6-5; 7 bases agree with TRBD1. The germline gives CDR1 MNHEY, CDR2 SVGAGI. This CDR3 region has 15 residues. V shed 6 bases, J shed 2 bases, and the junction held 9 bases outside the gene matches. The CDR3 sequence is CASSRHRTGQETQYF. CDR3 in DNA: TGTGCCAGCAGCCGACACCGGACAGGTCAAGAGACCCAGTACTTC.

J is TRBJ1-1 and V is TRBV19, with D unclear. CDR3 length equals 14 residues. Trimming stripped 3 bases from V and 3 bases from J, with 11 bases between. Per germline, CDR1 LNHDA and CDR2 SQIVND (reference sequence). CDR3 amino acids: CASSINRADTEAFF. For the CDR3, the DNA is TGTGCCAGTAGTATTAACAGAGCGGACACTGAAGCTTTCTTT.

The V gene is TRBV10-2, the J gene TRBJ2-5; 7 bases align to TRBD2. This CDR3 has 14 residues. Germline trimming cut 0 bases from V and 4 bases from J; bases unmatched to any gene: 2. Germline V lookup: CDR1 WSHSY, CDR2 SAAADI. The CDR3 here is CASSESSGGETQYF. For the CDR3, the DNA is TGCGCCAGCAGTGAGTCATCGGGGGGAGAGACCCAGTACTTC.

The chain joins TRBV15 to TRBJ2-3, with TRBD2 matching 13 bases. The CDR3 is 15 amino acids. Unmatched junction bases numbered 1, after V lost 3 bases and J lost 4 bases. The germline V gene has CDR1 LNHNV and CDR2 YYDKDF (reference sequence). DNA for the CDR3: TGTGCCACCAGCAGGACTAGCGGGGGGCCAGATACGCAGTATTTT. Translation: CATSRTSGGPDTQYF.

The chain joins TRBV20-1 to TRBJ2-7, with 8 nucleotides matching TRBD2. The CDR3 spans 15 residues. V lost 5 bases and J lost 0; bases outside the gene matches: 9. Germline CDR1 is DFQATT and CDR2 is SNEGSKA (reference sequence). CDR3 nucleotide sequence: TGCAGTGCTCGTGAAGCCCTAGCGGGCTCCTACGAGCAGTACTTC. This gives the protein CSAREALAGSYEQYF.

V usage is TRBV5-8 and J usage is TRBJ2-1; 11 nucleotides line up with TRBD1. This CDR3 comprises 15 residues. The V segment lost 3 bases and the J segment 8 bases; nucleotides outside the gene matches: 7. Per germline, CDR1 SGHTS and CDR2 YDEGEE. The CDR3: CASSSGTGGADEQFF. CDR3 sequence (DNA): TGTGCCAGCAGCTCCGGGACAGGGGGGGCTGATGAGCAGTTCTTC.

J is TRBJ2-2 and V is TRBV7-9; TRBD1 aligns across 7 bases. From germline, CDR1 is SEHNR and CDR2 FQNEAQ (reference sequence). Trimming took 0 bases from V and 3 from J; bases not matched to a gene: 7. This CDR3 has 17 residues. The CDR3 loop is CASSLATGWSYTGELFF. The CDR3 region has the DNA TGTGCCAGCAGCTTAGCGACAGGGTGGTCCTACACCGGGGAGCTGTTTTTT.

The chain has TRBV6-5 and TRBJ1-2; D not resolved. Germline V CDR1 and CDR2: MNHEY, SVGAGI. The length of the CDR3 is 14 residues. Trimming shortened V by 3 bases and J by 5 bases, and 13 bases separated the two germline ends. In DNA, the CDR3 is TGTGCCAGCAGTTATGCGGAGCGTACATATGGCTACACCTTC. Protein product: CASSYAERTYGYTF.

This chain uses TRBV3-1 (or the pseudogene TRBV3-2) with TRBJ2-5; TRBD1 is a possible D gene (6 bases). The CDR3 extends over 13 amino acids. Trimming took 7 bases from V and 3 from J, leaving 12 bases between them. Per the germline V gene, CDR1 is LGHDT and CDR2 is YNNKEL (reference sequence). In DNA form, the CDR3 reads TGTGCCAGCACAACGTACAGGGAAGAGACCCAGTACTTC. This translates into CASTTYREETQYF.

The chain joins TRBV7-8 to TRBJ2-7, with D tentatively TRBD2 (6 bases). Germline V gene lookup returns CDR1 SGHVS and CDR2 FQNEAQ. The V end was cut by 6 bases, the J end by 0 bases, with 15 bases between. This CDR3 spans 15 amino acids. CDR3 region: CASSSGTWSSYEQYF. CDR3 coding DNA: TGTGCCAGCAGTTCCGGGACTTGGAGCTCCTACGAGCAGTACTTC.